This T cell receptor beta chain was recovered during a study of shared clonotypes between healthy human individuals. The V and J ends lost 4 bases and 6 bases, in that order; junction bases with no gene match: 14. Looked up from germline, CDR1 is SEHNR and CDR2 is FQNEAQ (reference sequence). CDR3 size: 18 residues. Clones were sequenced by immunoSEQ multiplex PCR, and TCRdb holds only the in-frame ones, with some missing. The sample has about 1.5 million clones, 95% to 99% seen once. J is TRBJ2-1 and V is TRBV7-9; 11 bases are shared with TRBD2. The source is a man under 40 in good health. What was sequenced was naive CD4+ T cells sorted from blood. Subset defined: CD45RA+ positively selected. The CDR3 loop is CASSSPLLTSGKGNEQFF. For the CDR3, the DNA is TGTGCCAGCAGCTCGCCCCTCCTGACTAGCGGGAAAGGCAATGAGCAGTTCTTC.